This TCR beta chain comes out of a study of T-cell reconstitution after alpha-beta-depleted transplantation in children. Preparation of the TCRbeta library involved a method that used unique molecular identifiers. TCRdb reanalysed the PCR reads using MiXCR and keeps one entry per CDR3 protein. The data hold 98,000 or so distinct CDR3 sequences, with around a quarter observed a single time. On this clonotype itself: The antigen is not known.

The CDR3 consists of 15 residues. CDR1 is SGHRS, CDR2 YFSETQ, per germline. The trim removed 5 bases at V and 10 bases at J, leaving 13 bases unmatched. Study results and limitations: In patients about two months after transplant, alpha-beta T cells reportedly arose from several hundred expanded graft clones.

The receptor was isolated from a boy between 2 and 15 years old with acute lymphoblastic leukemia, due to receive a stem cell transplant. Sequencing used PBMCs, obtained before TCRalphabeta/CD19-depleted stem cell transplant. This rearrangement joins TRBV5-1 to TRBJ1-4, with TRBD1 identical over 8 bases. CDR3 nucleotide sequence: TGCGCCAGCAGTCCCTTAGCAGGGGGCTTGGCAAAACTGTTTTTT. Its protein product is CASSPLAGGLAKLFF.